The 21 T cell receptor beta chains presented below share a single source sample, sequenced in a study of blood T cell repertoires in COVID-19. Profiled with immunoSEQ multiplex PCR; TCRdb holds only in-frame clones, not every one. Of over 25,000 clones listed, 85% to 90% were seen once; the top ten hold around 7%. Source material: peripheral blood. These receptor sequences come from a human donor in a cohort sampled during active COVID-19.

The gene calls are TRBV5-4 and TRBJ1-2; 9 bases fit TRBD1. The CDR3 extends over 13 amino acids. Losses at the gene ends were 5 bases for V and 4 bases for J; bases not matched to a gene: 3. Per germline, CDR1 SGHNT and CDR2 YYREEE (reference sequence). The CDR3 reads CASSVTGGYGYTF. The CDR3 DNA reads TGTGCCAGCAGTGTGACAGGGGGCTATGGCTACACCTTC.

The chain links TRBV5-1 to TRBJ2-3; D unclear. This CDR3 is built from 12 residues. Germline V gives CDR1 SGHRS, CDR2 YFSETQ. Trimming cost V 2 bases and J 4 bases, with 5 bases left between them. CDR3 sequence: CASSFRADTQYF. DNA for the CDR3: TGCGCCAGCAGCTTTCGGGCAGATACGCAGTATTTT. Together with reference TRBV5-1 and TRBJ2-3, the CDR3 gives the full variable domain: KAGVTQTPRYLIKTRGQQVTLSCSPISGHRSVSWYQQTPGQGLQFLFEYFSETQRNKGNFPGRFSGRQFSNSRSEMNVSTLELGDSALYLCASSFRADTQYFGPGTRLTVL.

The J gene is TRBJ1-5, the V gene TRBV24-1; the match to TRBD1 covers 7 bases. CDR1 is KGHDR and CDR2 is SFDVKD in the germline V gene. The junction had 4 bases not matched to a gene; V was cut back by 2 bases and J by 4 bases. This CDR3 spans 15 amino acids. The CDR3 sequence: CATSDSDRENQPQHF. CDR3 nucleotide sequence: TGTGCCACCAGTGATTCCGACAGGGAGAATCAGCCCCAGCATTTT.

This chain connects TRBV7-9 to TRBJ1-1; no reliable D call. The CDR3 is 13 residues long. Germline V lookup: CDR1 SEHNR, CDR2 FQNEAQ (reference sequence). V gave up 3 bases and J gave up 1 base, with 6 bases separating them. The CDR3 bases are TGTGCCAGCAGCTTGGAGGGGAACACTGAAGCTTTCTTT. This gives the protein CASSLEGNTEAFF.

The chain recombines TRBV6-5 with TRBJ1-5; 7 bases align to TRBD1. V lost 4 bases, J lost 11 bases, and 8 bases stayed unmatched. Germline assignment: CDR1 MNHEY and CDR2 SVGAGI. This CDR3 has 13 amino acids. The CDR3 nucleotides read TGTGCCAGCAGTTTCCTACAGGGGACGGCCCAGCATTTT. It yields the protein CASSFLQGTAQHF.

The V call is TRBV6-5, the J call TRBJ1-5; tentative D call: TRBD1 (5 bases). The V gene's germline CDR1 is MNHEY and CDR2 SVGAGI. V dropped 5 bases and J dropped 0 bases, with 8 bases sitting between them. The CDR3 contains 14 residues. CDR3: CASSQGYSNQPQHF. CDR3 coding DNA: TGTGCCAGCAGTCAGGGATATAGCAATCAGCCCCAGCATTTT.

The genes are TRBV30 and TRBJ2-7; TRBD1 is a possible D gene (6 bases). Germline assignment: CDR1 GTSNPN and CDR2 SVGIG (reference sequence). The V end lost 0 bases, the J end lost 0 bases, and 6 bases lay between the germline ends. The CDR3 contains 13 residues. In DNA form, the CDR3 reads TGTGCCTGGAGTGTGACAGGCTCCTACGAGCAGTACTTC. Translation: CAWSVTGSYEQYF.

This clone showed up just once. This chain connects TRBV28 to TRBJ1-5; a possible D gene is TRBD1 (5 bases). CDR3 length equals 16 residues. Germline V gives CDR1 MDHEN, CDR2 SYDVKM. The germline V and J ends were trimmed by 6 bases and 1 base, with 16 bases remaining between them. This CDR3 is CASSKSGLQSNQPQHF. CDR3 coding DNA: TGTGCCAGCAGCAAGTCGGGACTACAGAGCAATCAGCCCCAGCATTTT.

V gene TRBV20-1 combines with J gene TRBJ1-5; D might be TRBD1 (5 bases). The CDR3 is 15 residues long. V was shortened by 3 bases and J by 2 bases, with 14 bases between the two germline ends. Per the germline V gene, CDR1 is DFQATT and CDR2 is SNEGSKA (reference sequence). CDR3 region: CSASAPREGNQPQHF. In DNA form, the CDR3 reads TGCAGTGCTAGTGCCCCCAGGGAGGGCAATCAGCCCCAGCATTTT.

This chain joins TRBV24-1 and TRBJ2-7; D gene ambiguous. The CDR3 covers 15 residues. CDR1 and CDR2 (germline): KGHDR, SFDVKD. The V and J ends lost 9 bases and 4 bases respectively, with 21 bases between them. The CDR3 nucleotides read TGTGCCACCCCCCCGGGTTCGCAACTCGGGTACGAGCAGTACTTC. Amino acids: CATPPGSQLGYEQYF.

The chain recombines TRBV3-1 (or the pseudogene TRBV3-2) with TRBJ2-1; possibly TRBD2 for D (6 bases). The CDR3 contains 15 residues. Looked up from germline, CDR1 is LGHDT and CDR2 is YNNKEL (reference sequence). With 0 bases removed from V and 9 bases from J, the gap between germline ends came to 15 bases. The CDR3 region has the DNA TGTGCCAGCAGCCAAGATCCTAGTCTGGGGGGTGAGCAGTTCTTC. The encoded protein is CASSQDPSLGGEQFF.

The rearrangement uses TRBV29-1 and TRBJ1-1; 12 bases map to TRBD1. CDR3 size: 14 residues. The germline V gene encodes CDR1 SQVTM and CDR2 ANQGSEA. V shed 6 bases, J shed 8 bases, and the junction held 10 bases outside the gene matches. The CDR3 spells CSVLPGTGGREAFF. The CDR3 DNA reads TGCAGCGTCCTTCCCGGGACAGGGGGCCGGGAAGCTTTCTTT.

CDR3 loop: CASSYDSRRGTGRVLFF. CDR3 nucleotides: TGCGCCAGCAGCTATGACTCCCGGCGAGGGACAGGGCGCGTCCTGTTTTTT. This chain joins TRBV5-1 and TRBJ1-4; 9 bases agree with TRBD1. CDR1 is SGHRS, CDR2 YFSETQ, per germline. Trimming took 3 bases from V and 14 from J; bases not matched to a gene: 20. This CDR3 is 17 amino acids long.

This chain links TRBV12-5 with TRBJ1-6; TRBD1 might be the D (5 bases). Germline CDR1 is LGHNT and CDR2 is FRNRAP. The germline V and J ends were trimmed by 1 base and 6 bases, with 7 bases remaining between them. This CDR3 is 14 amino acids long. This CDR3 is CASGLGGLNSPLHF. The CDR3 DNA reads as TGTGCTAGTGGTTTGGGGGGCCTTAATTCACCCCTCCACTTT.

In DNA form, the CDR3 reads TGTGCCATTCCGTTATTAGACTACAATGAGCAGTTCTTC. It is translated as CAIPLLDYNEQFF. The chain employs TRBV12-3 or TRBV12-4 and TRBJ2-1; no clear D gene. V gave up 10 bases and J gave up 3 bases, with 13 bases separating them. The CDR3 extends over 13 amino acids.

This CDR3 reads CASSYVLAGGEQYF. DNA of the CDR3: TGTGCCAGCAGTTACGTACTAGCGGGGGGCGAGCAGTACTTC. The genes are TRBV6-6 and TRBJ2-7; TRBD2 agrees at 12 bases. The germline V gene has CDR1 MNHNY and CDR2 SVGAGI (reference sequence). V was pared by 2 bases and J by 6 bases, with 2 bases of the junction left unmatched. The CDR3 is made up of 14 amino acids.

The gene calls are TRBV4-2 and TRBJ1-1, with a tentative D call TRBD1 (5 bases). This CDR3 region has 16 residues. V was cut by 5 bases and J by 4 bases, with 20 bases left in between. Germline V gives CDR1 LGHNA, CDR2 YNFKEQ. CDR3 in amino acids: CASSTRLTVLSTEAFF. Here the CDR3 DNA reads TGTGCCAGCAGCACCCGCCTGACAGTGTTAAGCACTGAAGCTTTCTTT.

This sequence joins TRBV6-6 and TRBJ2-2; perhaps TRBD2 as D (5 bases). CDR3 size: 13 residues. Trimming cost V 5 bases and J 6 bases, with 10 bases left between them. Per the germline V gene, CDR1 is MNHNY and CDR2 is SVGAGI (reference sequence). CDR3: CASSGLGAGELFF. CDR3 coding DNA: TGTGCCAGCAGTGGGCTCGGGGCCGGGGAGCTGTTTTTT.

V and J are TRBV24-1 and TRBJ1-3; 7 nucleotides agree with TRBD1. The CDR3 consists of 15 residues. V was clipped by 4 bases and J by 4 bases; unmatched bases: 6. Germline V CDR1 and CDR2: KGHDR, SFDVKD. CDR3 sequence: CATSDSRDRGNTIYF. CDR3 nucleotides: TGTGCCACCAGTGACTCCCGGGACAGAGGAAACACCATATATTTT.

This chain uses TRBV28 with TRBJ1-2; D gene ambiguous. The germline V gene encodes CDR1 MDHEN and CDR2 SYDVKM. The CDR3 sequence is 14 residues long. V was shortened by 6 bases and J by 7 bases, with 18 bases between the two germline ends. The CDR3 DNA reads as TGTGCCAGCAGATCCTCCGGGTCGGGAGGTGGCTACACCTTC. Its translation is CASRSSGSGGGYTF.

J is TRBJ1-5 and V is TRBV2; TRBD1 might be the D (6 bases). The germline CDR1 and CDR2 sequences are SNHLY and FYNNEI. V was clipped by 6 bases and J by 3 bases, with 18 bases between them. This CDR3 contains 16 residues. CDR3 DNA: TGTGCCAGCAGCGCGTTAGGGACAAAAAACAATCAGCCCCAGCATTTT. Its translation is CASSALGTKNNQPQHF. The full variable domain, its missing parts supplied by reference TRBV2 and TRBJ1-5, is EPEVTQTPSHQVTQMGQEVILRCVPISNHLYFYWYRQILGQKVEFLVSFYNNEISEKSEIFDDQFSVERPDGSNFTLKIRSTKLEDSAMYFCASSALGTKNNQPQHFGDGTRLSIL.